This T cell receptor beta chain was found in a study of blood T cell repertoires in COVID-19. About the research overall: Acute and convalescent COVID-19 specimens originated in the United States, Italy and Spain. T cells, B-cell-depleted T cells, or PBMCs supplied cDNA or gDNA.

The authors' processing: For nucleated cells, counts were estimated from reference gene primer amplification. Libraries were prepared by immunoSEQ multiplex PCR; TCRdb keeps only in-frame clonotypes and omits some of them. Clone size and the V and J calls come from that table; the DNA yielded D and trimming. Among a few hundred thousand clones, roughly 84% were seen once, and the ten largest hold roughly 3.1%. Material for sequencing was peripheral blood. The receptor comes from a young woman with acute or convalescent COVID-19.

Here the CDR3 DNA reads TGTGCCTGGAGTGTACTTCCCGGACAGGATGAAGCTTTCTTT. This sequence encodes CAWSVLPGQDEAFF. V gene TRBV30 combines with J gene TRBJ1-1, with TRBD1 identical over 7 bases. The junction had 8 bases not matched to a gene; V was cut back by 0 bases and J by 7 bases. Germline V lookup: CDR1 GTSNPN, CDR2 SVGIG (reference sequence). The CDR3 loop spans 14 amino acids. Full variable domain (remainder filled in from reference TRBV30 and TRBJ1-1): SQTIHQWPATLVQPVGSPLSLECTVEGTSNPNLYWYRQAAGRGLQLLFYSVGIGQISSEVPQNLSASRPQDRQFILSSKKLLLSDSGFYLCAWSVLPGQDEAFFGQGTRLTVV.